Detailed here is one TCR beta chain. Antigen: not known. This sample was included in a study of tumor and adjacent non-tumor tissue in lung cancer. Looking at the study overall: Patients were aged about 31 to 85, approximately ten men and 4 to 6 women, stage I to III.

Germline assignment: CDR1 DFQATT and CDR2 SNEGSKA (reference sequence). CDR3 length: 16 amino acids. The V gene end was trimmed by 3 bases and the J gene end by 3 bases; junction bases not matched to a gene: 8. The library came from three nested PCR rounds adapted from ARM-PCR protocols. TCRdb itself ran the multiplex PCR reads through MiXCR, one entry per CDR3 protein. The data contain approximately 100,000 distinct CDR3 sequences, over 55% of them singletons. General study findings and limits: Tumor tissue had significantly higher TCR diversity than normal lung. Normal lung showed higher cumulative top 100 clone frequency than tumor.

No cell sorting was done before RNA was extracted from the tissue. More than 3 cm separated this lung sample from the edge of the tumor. Sequencing input: distant non-tumor lung tissue. The chain uses TRBV20-1 and TRBJ2-1; 10 nucleotides agree with TRBD2. The TCR originated in a man aged 25-40 years with non-small cell lung cancer. CDR3 sequence reads: CSARGLASGYYNEQFF. In DNA form, the CDR3 reads TGCAGTGCTAGGGGACTAGCGTCGGGTTACTACAATGAGCAGTTCTTC.